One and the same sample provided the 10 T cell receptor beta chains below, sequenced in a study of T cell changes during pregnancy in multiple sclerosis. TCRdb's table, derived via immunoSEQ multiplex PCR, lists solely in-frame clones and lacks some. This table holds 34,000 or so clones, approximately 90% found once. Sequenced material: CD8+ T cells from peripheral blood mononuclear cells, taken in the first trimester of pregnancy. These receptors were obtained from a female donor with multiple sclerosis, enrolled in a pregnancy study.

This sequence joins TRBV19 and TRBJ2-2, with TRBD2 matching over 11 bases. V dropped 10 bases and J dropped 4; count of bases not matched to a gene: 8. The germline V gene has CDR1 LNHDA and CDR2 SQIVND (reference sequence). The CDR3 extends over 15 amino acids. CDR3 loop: CATTLAGGFTGELFF. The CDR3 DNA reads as TGTGCCACCACTCTAGCGGGAGGTTTCACCGGGGAGCTGTTTTTT.

DNA of the CDR3: TGCGCCAGCAGCTCACGGACTCCACCCAATGAGCAGTTCTTC. Translated, it gives CASSSRTPPNEQFF. The V gene is TRBV5-1, the J gene TRBJ2-1; tentatively, D is TRBD2 (5 bases). From germline, CDR1 is SGHRS and CDR2 YFSETQ. CDR3 length equals 14 residues. V was cut by 3 bases and J by 6 bases, with 13 bases left in between.

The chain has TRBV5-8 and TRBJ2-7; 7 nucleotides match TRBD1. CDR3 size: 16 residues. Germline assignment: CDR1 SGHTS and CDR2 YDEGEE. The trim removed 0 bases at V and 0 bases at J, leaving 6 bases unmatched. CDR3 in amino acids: CASSLDRGRLSYEQYF. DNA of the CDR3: TGTGCCAGCAGCTTGGACAGGGGAAGGCTCTCCTACGAGCAGTACTTC.

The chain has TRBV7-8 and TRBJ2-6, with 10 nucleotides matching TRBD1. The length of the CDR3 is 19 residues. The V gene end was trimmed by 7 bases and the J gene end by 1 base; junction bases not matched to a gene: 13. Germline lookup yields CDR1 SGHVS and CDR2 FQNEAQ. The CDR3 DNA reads TGTGCCAGCAAACGGGACAGGGGCTTTAAAGGGTCTGGGGCCAACGTCCTGACTTTC. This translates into CASKRDRGFKGSGANVLTF.

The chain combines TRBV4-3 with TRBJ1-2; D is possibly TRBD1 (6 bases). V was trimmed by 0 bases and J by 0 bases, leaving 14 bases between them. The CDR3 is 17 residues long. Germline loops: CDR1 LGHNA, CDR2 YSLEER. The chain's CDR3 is CASSQDPGTIANYGYTF. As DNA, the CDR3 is TGCGCCAGCAGCCAAGACCCTGGGACAATAGCTAACTATGGCTACACCTTC.

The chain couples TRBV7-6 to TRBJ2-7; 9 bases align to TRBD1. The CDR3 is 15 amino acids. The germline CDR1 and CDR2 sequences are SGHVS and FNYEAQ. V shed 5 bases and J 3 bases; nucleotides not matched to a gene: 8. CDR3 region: CASSPRTGDLYEQYF. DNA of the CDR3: TGTGCCAGCAGCCCACGGACAGGGGACCTCTACGAGCAGTACTTC.

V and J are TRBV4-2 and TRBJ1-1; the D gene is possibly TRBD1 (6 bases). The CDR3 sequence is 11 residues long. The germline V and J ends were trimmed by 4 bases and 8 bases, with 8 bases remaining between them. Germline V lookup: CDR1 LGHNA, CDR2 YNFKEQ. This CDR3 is CASSLQGEAFF. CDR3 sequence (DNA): TGTGCCAGCAGCCTTCAGGGGGAAGCTTTCTTT.

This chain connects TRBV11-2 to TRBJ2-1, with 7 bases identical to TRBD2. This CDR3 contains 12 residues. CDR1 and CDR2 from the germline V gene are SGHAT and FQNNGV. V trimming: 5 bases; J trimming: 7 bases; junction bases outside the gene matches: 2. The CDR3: CASSRGVNEQFF. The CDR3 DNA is TGTGCCAGCAGCCGGGGGGTGAATGAGCAGTTCTTC.

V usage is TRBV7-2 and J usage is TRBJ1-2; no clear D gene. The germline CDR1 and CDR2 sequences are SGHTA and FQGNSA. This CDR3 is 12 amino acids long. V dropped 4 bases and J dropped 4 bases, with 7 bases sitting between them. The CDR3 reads CASSSLAYGYTF. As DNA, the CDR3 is TGTGCCAGCAGCTCTTTAGCCTATGGCTACACCTTC. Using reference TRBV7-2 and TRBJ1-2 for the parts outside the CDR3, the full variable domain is GAGVSQSPSNKVTEKGKDVELRCDPISGHTALYWYRQSLGQGLEFLIYFQGNSAPDKSGLPSDRFSAERTGGSVSTLTIQRTQQEDSAVYLCASSSLAYGYTFGSGTRLTVV.

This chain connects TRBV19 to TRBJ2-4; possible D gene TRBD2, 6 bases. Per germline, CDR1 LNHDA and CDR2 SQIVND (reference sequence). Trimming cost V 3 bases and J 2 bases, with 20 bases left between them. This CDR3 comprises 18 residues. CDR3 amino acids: CASSIPKGWGDSKNIQYF. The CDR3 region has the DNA TGTGCCAGTAGTATCCCCAAGGGATGGGGGGATTCCAAAAACATTCAGTACTTC.